This T cell receptor (beta chain) is from a study of molecular identifiers for immune sequencing clone quantification. This clonotype was counted only a few times. Its matching antigen is unknown. TCRdb re-derived calls from the PCR reads in MiXCR, one entry per CDR3 protein. Of under 350,000 distinct CDR3 sequences listed, about a quarter are singletons. Researchers sorted naive CD8 T cells as cells that were CD8+CD4-CCR7+CD45RA+. Whole-study findings and limits: One cell's worth of spiked Jurkat TCR RNA was reportedly detectable among about a million naive cells.

The CDR3 spans 13 residues. Sequencing was done on a sample of naive CD8+ T cells from blood, with Jurkat cell RNA spiked in. Subset indicated: FACS-sorted CD8+CD4-CCR7+CD45RA+ naive T cells. This chain connects TRBV3-2 to TRBJ1-1. TRBV3-2 is a pseudogene segment. The TCR was taken from a human donor in good health. Some libraries in this study had Jurkat cell RNA spiked in. The CDR3 bases are TGTGCCAGCAGCCATCCTAGCGGAGCTGAAGCTTTCTTT. This encodes CASSHPSGAEAFF.